The entry below describes one T cell receptor beta chain. These data originate in a study of blood T cell repertoires in COVID-19. Clones were read by immunoSEQ multiplex PCR, and TCRdb kept only the in-frame ones, dropping some. The sample contains around 180,000 clones, about nine tenths of which appear only once. Per the germline V gene, CDR1 is SGDLS and CDR2 is YYNGEE. Trimming shortened V by 3 bases and J by 0 bases, and 9 bases separated the two germline ends. The CDR3 loop spans 14 amino acids. This chain connects TRBV9 to TRBJ1-1, with a tentative D call TRBD1 (6 bases). The clonotype originates from a man between 70 and 80 years old with active or convalescent COVID-19. The material sequenced was peripheral blood. The CDR3 region is CASSAGEVNTEAFF. As DNA, the CDR3 is TGTGCCAGCAGCGCAGGGGAAGTGAACACTGAAGCTTTCTTT.